Listed below are T cell receptor beta chains from one sample, sequenced in a study of Graves' ophthalmopathy and Graves' hyperthyroidism. TCRdb redid the calling of the multiplex PCR reads with MiXCR, one entry per CDR3 protein. The sample has a few hundred thousand distinct CDR3 sequences; about 18% are singletons. Sequencing was performed on peripheral blood. Receptor source: an adult woman with stable Graves' hyperthyroidism. Each CDR3 is given with its conserved first and last residue. Fields, in order: J gene, V gene, clone size, D gene, CDR3 protein, CDR3 DNA. D genes are given only for firm matches. Clone size is given for some rows only: seen once, a few or many times, or a class if the clone is expanded.

TRBJ2-5	TRBV7-2	-	-	CASSFRRGHATQYF	TGTGCCAGCAGCTTTAGGAGGGGGCATGCGACCCAGTACTTC
TRBJ1-6	TRBV7-3	-	-	CASSLTANNSPLHF	TGTGCCAGCAGCTTGACAGCCAATAATTCACCCCTCCACTTT
TRBJ2-7	TRBV3-1	many	-	CASSQEEGGVRYF	TGTGCCAGCAGCCAAGAAGAGGGGGGGGTGAGATACTTC
TRBJ1-1	TRBV12-5	many	-	CASGLVQFLQGGTEAFF	TGTGCTAGTGGTTTGGTACAATTTTTACAGGGTGGCACTGAAGCTTTCTTT
TRBJ2-7	TRBV28	many	TRBD1	CASSWDSAYEQYF	TGTGCCAGCAGTTGGGACAGTGCCTACGAGCAGTACTTC
TRBJ2-7	TRBV24-1	many	-	CATSDSAIGSEEQYF	TGTGCCACCAGTGATTCGGCTATCGGTTCGGAGGAGCAGTACTTC
TRBJ2-5	TRBV11-2	few	-	CASSLGLALETQYF	TGTGCCAGCAGCTTAGGTCTAGCGTTAGAGACCCAGTACTTC
TRBJ2-7	TRBV7-2	many	TRBD2	CASSSSLGLAGVEQYF	TGTGCCAGCAGCTCCTCCCTAGGGCTAGCGGGAGTCGAGCAGTACTTC
TRBJ1-2	TRBV27	many	-	CASSFKGSNYGYTF	TGTGCCAGCAGTTTCAAGGGGTCTAACTATGGCTACACCTTC
TRBJ2-7	TRBV7-2	many	-	CASSSARGAGQYF	TGTGCCAGCAGCTCGGCTAGGGGGGCAGGGCAGTACTTC
TRBJ2-2	TRBV12-3/TRBV12-4	many	TRBD1	CASSVKTGSRELFF	TGTGCCAGCAGCGTAAAGACAGGGTCCAGGGAGCTGTTTTTT
TRBJ1-2	TRBV28	-	-	CAIPDRLYGYTF	TGTGCCATCCCAGACAGGCTCTATGGCTACACCTTC
TRBJ2-5	TRBV28	many	-	CASSFPGSQETQYF	TGTGCCAGCAGTTTCCCAGGGTCCCAAGAGACCCAGTACTTC
TRBJ2-2	TRBV12-5	many	-	CASGLWPRGLTESWLFF	TGTGCTAGTGGTTTGTGGCCTCGCGGTCTTACCGAATCATGGCTGTTTTTT
TRBJ2-7	TRBV12-3/TRBV12-4	many	-	CASSFSSLGQYF	TGTGCCAGCAGTTTTTCCTCGTTGGGGCAGTACTTC
TRBJ1-2	TRBV7-9	few	-	CASSRDPGYGYTF	TGTGCCAGCAGCCGCGATCCGGGATATGGCTACACCTTC
TRBJ1-6	TRBV27	many	-	CASSLSLGRSYNSPLHF	TGTGCCAGCAGTTTATCGTTAGGCAGATCATATAATTCACCCCTCCACTTT
TRBJ1-4	TRBV28	-	-	CASSSAATNEKLFF	TGTGCCAGCAGCTCAGCAGCAACTAATGAAAAACTGTTTTTT
TRBJ2-7	TRBV5-4	many	TRBD1	CASSSTRQGSYEQYF	TGTGCCAGCAGCTCAACTCGACAGGGATCCTACGAGCAGTACTTC
TRBJ1-5	TRBV12-5	many	-	CASGLVLTGDNQPQHF	TGTGCTAGTGGTTTGGTACTGACAGGCGACAATCAGCCCCAGCATTTT
TRBJ1-3	TRBV28	many	-	CASSLKGRGLSGNTIYF	TGTGCCAGCAGTTTAAAAGGGAGGGGTCTCTCTGGAAACACCATATATTTT
TRBJ2-5	TRBV28	many	-	CVSSSEKETQYF	TGTGTCAGCAGCTCAGAGAAAGAGACCCAGTACTTC
TRBJ2-7	TRBV29-1	many	TRBD2	CSVEGGKLHEQYF	TGCAGCGTTGAGGGGGGGAAGTTACACGAGCAGTACTTC
TRBJ1-2	TRBV12-3/TRBV12-4	-	TRBD1	CASSLRQGASGYTF	TGTGCCAGCAGTTTACGGCAGGGGGCAAGTGGCTACACCTTC
TRBJ2-2	TRBV5-1	-	-	CASSLSRANTGELCF	TGCGCCAGCAGCTTGTCTCGGGCGAACACCGGGGAGCTGTGTTTT
TRBJ2-5	TRBV12-3/TRBV12-4	many	TRBD1	CASRNRGETQYF	TGTGCCAGCAGAAACAGGGGAGAGACCCAGTACTTC
TRBJ2-2	TRBV9	few	-	CASSVAYYNTGELFF	TGTGCCAGCAGCGTAGCCTATTACAACACCGGGGAGCTGTTTTTT
TRBJ1-1	TRBV5-1	-	TRBD1	CASTLGTGWYTEAFF	TGCGCCAGCACTCTCGGGACAGGATGGTACACTGAAGCTTTCTTT
TRBJ2-5	TRBV20-1	-	-	CSARGLPIYETQYF	TGCAGTGCTAGGGGTCTGCCTATATATGAGACCCAGTACTTC
TRBJ2-5	TRBV2	many	-	CAIAKKGLLWETQYF	TGTGCCATCGCCAAAAAAGGGCTCCTGTGGGAGACCCAGTACTTC
TRBJ2-5	TRBV6-5	many	-	CASRRSVLQETQYF	TGTGCCAGCAGAAGGAGCGTACTACAAGAGACCCAGTACTTC
TRBJ2-2	TRBV6-1	-	-	CASSASPAGGPGELFF	TGTGCCAGCAGTGCTAGCCCAGCCGGGGGTCCCGGGGAGCTGTTTTTT
TRBJ2-1	TRBV15	many	-	CATSRIRASNEQFF	TGTGCCACCAGCAGAATCCGGGCATCCAATGAGCAGTTCTTC
TRBJ2-7	TRBV7-3	many	-	CASSSQSTGAPSYEQYF	TGTGCCAGCAGCTCACAGAGTACAGGTGCTCCCTCCTACGAGCAGTACTTC
TRBJ2-5	TRBV29-1	-	-	CSVEKGSETQYF	TGCAGCGTTGAAAAGGGGTCGGAGACCCAGTACTTC
TRBJ2-2	TRBV13	many	TRBD1	CASSFGRDRGPNTGELFF	TGTGCCAGCAGCTTTGGCAGGGACAGGGGGCCGAACACCGGGGAGCTGTTTTTT
TRBJ1-2	TRBV4-1	many	-	CASSQPAGGRANYGYTF	TGCGCCAGCAGCCAACCGGCGGGCGGGAGAGCTAACTATGGCTACACCTTC